This TCR beta chain derives from a study of T cells in Graves' hyperthyroidism and ophthalmopathy. The CDR3 sequence is 13 residues long. Looked up from germline, CDR1 is GTSNPN and CDR2 is SVGIG (reference sequence). Between the trimmed V and J ends, which lost 0 bases and 4 bases, there was a span of 9 bases. Authors of the study amplified TCR beta CDR3 regions from RNA transcripts. RT-PCR in the first round (using the HTBI primer set) targeted the TCR CDR3. TCRdb used MiXCR to reprocess the multiplex PCR reads, holding one entry per CDR3 protein. The table lists some 500,000 distinct CDR3 sequences, around 22% of them singletons.

What was sequenced was blood. This TCR was sampled from a woman in her thirties with Graves' ophthalmopathy. V and J are TRBV30 and TRBJ1-2; unclear D gene. The DNA of the CDR3 is TGTGCCTGGAGTGTACGGACTTCCTATGGCTACACCTTC. Translation: CAWSVRTSYGYTF.